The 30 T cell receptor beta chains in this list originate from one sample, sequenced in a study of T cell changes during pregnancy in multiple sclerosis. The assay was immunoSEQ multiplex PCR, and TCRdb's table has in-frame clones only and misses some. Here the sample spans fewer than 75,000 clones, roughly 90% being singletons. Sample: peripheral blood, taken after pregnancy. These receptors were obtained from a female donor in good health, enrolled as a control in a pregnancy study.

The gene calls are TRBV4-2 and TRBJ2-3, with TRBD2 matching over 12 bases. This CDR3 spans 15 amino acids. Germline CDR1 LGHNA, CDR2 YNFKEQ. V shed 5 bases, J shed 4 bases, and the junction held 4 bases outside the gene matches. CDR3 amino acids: CASSATSGSADTQYF. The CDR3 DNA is TGTGCCAGCAGCGCGACTAGCGGGAGCGCAGATACGCAGTATTTT.

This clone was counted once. For the CDR3, the DNA is TGTGCCAGTTGCGACAGGTTCGGGCCCCAGCATTTT. This translates into CASCDRFGPQHF. The J gene is TRBJ1-5, the V gene TRBV19; maybe TRBD1 (6 bases). The CDR3 loop spans 12 amino acids. CDR1 and CDR2 from the germline V gene are LNHDA and SQIVND (reference sequence). V was cut by 8 bases and J by 9 bases, with 14 bases left in between.

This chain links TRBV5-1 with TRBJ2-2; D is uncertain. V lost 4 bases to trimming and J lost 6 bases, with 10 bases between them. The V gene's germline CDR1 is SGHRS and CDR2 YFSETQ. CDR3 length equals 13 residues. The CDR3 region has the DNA TGCGCCAGCAGCCTCGCGATGGCCGGGGAGCTGTTTTTT. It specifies CASSLAMAGELFF.

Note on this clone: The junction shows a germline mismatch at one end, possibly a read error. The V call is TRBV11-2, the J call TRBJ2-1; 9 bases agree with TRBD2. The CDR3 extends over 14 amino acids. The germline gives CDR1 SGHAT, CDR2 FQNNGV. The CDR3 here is CASRLAGVIDEQFF. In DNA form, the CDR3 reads TGTGCCAGCAGATTAGCGGGAGTGATCGATGAGCAGTTCTTC.

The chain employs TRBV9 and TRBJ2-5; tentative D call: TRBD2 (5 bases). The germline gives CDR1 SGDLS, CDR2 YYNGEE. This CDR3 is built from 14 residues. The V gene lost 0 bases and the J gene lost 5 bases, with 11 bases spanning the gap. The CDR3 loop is CASSVGGLTETQYF. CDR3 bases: TGTGCCAGCAGCGTAGGAGGACTGACGGAGACCCAGTACTTC.

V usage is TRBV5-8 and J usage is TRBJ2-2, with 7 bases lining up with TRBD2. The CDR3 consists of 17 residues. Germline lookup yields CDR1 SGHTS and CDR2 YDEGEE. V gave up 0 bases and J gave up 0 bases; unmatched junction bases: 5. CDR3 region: CASSLAAGAANTGELFF. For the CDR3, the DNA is TGTGCCAGCAGCTTGGCGGCGGGAGCCGCGAACACCGGGGAGCTGTTTTTT.

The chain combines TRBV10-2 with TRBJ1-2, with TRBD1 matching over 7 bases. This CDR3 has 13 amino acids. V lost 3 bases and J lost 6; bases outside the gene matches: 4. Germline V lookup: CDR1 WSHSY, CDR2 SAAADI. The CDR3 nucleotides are TGCGCCAGCAGTGATCAGGGGGTCGATGGCTACACCTTC. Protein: CASSDQGVDGYTF.

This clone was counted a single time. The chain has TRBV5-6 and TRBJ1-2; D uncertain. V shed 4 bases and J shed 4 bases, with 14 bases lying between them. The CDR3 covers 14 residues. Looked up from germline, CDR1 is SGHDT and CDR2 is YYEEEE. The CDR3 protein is CASSKPYSPYGYTF. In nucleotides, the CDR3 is TGTGCCAGCAGCAAACCGTACAGCCCCTATGGCTACACCTTC.

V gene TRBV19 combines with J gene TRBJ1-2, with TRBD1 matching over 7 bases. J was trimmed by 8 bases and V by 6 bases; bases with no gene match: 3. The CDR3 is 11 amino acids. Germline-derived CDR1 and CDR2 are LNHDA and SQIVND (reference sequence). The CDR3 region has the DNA TGTGCCAGTAGACAGGGACAGGGCTACACCTTC. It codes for CASRQGQGYTF.

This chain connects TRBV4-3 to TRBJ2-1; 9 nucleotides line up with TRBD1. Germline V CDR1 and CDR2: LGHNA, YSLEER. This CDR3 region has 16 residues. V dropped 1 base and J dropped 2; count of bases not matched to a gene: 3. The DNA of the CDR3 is TGCGCCAGCAGCCAAGCTACAGGGGGCGCCTACAATGAGCAGTTCTTC. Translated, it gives CASSQATGGAYNEQFF.

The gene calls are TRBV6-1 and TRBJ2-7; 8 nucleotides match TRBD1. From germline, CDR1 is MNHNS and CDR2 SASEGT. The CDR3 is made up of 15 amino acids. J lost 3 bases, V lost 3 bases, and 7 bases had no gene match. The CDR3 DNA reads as TGTGCCAGCAGTGACATTCACAGGGGGGACTACGAGCAGTACTTC. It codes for CASSDIHRGDYEQYF.

CDR3 sequence reads: CASTKRRDRNNSPLHF. The CDR3 bases are TGTGCCAGCACCAAACGTCGGGACAGGAATAATTCACCCCTCCACTTT. The V gene is TRBV5-4, the J gene TRBJ1-6; 8 nucleotides line up with TRBD1. The germline gives CDR1 SGHNT, CDR2 YYREEE (reference sequence). V was clipped by 6 bases and J by 5 bases; unmatched bases: 10. CDR3 size: 16 residues.

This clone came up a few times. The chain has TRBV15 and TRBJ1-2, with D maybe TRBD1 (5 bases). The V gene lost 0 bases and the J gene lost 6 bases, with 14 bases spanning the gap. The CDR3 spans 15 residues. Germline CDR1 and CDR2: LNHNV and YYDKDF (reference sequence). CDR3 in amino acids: CATSRDRARGHGYTF. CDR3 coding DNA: TGTGCCACCAGCAGAGATCGGGCAAGGGGCCATGGCTACACCTTC.

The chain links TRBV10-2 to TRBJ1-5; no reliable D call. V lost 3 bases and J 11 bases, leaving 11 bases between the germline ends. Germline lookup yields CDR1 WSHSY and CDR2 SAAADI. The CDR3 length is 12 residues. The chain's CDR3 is CASSDVGRSQHF. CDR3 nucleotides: TGCGCCAGCAGTGATGTGGGCCGGTCCCAGCATTTT.

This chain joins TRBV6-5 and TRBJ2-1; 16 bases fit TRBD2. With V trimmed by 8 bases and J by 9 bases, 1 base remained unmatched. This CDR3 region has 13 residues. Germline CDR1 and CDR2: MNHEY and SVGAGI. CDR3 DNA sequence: TGTGCCAGCGGGACTAGCGGGAGGGGTGAGCAGTTCTTC. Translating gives CASGTSGRGEQFF.

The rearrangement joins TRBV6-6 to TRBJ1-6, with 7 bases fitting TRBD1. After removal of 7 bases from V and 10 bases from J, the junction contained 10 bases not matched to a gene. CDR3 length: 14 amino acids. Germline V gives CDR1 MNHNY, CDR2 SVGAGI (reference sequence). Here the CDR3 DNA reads TGTGCCAGCAACCGACAGGGAATAGGGTCACCCCTCCACTTT. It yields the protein CASNRQGIGSPLHF.

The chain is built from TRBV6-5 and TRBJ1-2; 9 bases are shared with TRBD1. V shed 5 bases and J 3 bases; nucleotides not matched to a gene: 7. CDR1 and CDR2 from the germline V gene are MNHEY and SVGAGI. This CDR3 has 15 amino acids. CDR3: CASSQRTGADYGYTF. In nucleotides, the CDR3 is TGTGCCAGCAGTCAGCGGACAGGGGCGGACTATGGCTACACCTTC.

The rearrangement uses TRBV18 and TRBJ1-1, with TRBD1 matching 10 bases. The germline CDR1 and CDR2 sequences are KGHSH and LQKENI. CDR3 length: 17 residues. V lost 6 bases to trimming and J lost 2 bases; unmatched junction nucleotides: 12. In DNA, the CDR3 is TGTGCCAGCTCCCCTCCGGAGACAGGGGGCGAAAACACTGAAGCTTTCTTT. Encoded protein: CASSPPETGGENTEAFF.

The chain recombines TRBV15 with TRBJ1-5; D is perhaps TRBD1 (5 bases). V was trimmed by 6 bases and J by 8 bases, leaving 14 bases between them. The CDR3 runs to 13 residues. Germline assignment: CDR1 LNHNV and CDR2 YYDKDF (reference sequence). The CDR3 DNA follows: TGTGCCACCAGTCTATTCCCGGGGGAGCCCCAGCATTTT. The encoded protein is CATSLFPGEPQHF.

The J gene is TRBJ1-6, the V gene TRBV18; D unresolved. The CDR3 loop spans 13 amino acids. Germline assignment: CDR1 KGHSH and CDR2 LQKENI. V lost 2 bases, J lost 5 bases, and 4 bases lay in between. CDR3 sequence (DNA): TGTGCCAGCTCACCAACTGATAATTCACCCCTCCACTTT. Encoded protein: CASSPTDNSPLHF.

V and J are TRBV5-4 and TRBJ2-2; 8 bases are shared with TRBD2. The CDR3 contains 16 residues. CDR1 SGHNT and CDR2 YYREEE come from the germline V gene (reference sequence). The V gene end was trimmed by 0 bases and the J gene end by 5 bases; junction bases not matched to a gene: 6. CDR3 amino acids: CASSLAGTSYTGELFF. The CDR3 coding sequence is TGTGCCAGCAGCTTGGCCGGGACTAGTTATACCGGGGAGCTGTTTTTT.

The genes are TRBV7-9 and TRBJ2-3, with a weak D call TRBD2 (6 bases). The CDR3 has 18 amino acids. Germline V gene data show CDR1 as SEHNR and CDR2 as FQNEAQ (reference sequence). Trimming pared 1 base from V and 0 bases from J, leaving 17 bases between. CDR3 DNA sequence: TGTGCCAGCAGCTTAGGATGGGGACTCCAAACTAGCACAGATACGCAGTATTTT. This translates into CASSLGWGLQTSTDTQYF.

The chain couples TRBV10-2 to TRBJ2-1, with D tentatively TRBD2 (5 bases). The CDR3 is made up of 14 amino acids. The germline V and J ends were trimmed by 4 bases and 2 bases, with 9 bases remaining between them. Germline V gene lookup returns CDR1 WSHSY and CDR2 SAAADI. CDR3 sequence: CASSVTRTYNEQFF. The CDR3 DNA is TGCGCCAGCAGTGTTACTAGAACCTACAATGAGCAGTTCTTC.

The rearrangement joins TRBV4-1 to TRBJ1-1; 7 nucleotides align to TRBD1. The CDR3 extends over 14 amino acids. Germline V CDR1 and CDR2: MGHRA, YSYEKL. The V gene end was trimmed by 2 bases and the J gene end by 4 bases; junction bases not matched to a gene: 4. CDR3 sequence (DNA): TGCGCCAGCAGCCAACCACAGGGGACCACTGAAGCTTTCTTT. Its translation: CASSQPQGTTEAFF.

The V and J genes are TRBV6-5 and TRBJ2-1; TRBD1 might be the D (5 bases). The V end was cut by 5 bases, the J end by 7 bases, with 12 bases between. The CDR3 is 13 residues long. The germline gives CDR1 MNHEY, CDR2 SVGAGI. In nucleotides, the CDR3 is TGTGCCAGCAGTAGGGGCGACCGAAATGAGCAGTTCTTC. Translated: CASSRGDRNEQFF.

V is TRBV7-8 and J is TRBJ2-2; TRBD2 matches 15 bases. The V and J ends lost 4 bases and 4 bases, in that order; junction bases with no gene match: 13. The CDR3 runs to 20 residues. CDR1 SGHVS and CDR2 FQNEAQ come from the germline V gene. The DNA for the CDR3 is TGTGCCAGCAGCTCCCCCGGGACTAGCGGGAGGCCTTCTATCACCGGGGAGCTGTTTTTT. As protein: CASSSPGTSGRPSITGELFF.

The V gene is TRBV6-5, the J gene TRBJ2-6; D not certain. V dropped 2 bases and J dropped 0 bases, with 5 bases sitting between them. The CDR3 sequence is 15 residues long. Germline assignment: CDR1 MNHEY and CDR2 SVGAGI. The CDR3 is CASSYESSGANVLTF. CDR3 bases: TGTGCCAGCAGTTACGAGAGCTCTGGGGCCAACGTCCTGACTTTC.

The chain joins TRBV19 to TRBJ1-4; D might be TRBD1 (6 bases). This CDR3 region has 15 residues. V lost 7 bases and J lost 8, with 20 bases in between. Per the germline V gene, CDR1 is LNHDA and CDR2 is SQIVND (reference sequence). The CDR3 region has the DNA TGTGCCAGTATTTCAACAGGGTTCATAGGGGAAAAACTGTTTTTT. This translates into CASISTGFIGEKLFF.

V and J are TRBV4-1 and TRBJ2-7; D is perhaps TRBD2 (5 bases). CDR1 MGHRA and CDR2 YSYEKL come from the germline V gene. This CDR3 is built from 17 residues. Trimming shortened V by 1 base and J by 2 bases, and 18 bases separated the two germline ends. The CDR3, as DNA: TGCGCCAGCAGCCAAGTGGGGAAGGGCAGCGGAGCCTACGAGCAGTACTTC. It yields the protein CASSQVGKGSGAYEQYF.

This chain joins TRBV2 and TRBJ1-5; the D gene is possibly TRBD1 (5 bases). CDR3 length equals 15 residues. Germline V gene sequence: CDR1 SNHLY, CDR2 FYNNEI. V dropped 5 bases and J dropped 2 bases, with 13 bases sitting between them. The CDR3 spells CASSSDPGGNQPQHF. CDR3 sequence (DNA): TGTGCCAGCAGTTCCGACCCGGGGGGCAATCAGCCCCAGCATTTT.